The entry below describes one TCR beta chain. Its target is unknown. Within the sample, other DNA sequences also encode this same CDR3. This specimen comes from a study of shared clonotypes between healthy human individuals. Study-level results: Naive CD4 clonotypes overlapped across a handful of donors at roughly 5%.

Germline V gene lookup returns CDR1 SGHRS and CDR2 YFSETQ. The CDR3 extends over 16 amino acids. V was trimmed by 4 bases and J by 0 bases, leaving 14 bases between them. Genomic DNA of every subset was divided equally among multiple immunoSEQ plates. Generated by immunoSEQ multiplex PCR, the TCRdb table keeps only in-frame clones and is missing some. The sample shows 2 million to 2.5 million clones, 85% to 95% of them seen only once. Sequencing input: naive CD4+ T cells from PBMCs. Indicated subset: CD45RA+ positively selected. The rearrangement joins TRBV5-1 to TRBJ2-1; D ambiguous. This TCR came from a man younger than 35 in good health. Some clones in this sample may be carry-over from other donors' samples. The chain's CDR3 is CASSDPSGSSYNEQFF. Here the CDR3 DNA reads TGCGCCAGCAGCGATCCTTCGGGTAGCTCCTACAATGAGCAGTTCTTC.